Sequencing of this TCR beta chain was carried out in a study of T cells in Graves' hyperthyroidism and ophthalmopathy. Amplification targeted TCR beta CDR3 regions from RNA transcripts. When the TCR CDR3 underwent first-round RT-PCR, the HTBI primer set was used. Each CDR3 protein is one row after TCRdb ran MiXCR on the multiplex PCR reads. The sample includes 300,000 to 400,000 distinct CDR3 sequences, 15% to 20% of them seen just once. Trimming left V 6 bases short and J 10 bases short, with 13 bases between. The CDR3 sequence is 12 residues long. Ten or more counts support this clonotype. The receptor was derived from a woman aged 50 to 65 with Graves' hyperthyroidism. The V call is TRBV12-3 or TRBV12-4, the J call TRBJ2-1; tentative D call: TRBD2 (6 bases). Material for sequencing was blood. The CDR3 DNA reads as TGTGCCAGCAGCCCCCGGAGGGACGAGCAGTTCTTC. Its translation is CASSPRRDEQFF.